This T cell receptor beta chain was recovered during a study of cytomegalovirus exposure and HLA in healthy donors. In the case of this clone: Its specificity is not known.

The PCR was carried out with 60 Vbeta primers and 13 Jbeta primers. The repertoire was sequenced with immunoSEQ multiplex PCR; TCRdb's copy has only in-frame clones and lacks some. The sample lists roughly 200,000 clones; 79% were seen once. Study-wide results and caveats: A later analysis revealed that TCR association rates differed between HLA loci, peaking at DRB1 and bottoming out at HLA-C. Cytomegalovirus-associated status was assigned to some 180 TCR beta chains. Approximately 17,000 TCR beta sequences were associated with HLA alleles at 0.05 false discovery rate in a later analysis. The presence/absence work took it that sequencing depth was about the same across donors.

CDR3 length: 15 residues. Germline V lookup: CDR1 MNHNS, CDR2 SASEGT. V was trimmed by 3 bases and J by 6 bases, leaving 18 bases between them. The chain joins TRBV6-1 to TRBJ2-7; tentative D call: TRBD1 (6 bases). The sequencing sample was made of PBMCs. The TCR was taken from a woman aged 40 to 55 in good health and CMV-seronegative. Written as DNA, the CDR3 is TGTGCCAGCAGTGATAAACAGGGTACCCTCTCCGAGCAGTACTTC. Its translation is CASSDKQGTLSEQYF.